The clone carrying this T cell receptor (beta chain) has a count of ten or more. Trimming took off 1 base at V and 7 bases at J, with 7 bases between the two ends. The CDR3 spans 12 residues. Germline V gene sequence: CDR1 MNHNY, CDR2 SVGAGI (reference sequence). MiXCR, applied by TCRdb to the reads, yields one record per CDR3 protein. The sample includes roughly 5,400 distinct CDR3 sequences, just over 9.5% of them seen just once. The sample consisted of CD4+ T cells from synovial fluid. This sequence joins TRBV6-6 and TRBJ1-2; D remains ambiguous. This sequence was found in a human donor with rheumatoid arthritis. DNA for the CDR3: TGTGCCAGCAGTTACTATGCGGGTGGCTACACCTTC. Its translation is CASSYYAGGYTF.